This T cell receptor (beta chain) was documented in a study of T cell responses to AZD1222 COVID-19 vaccine (dated by TCRdb to 2020 to 2022). Broadly, across the study: A total of 230 to 250 trial participants underwent TCR sequencing, of whom 207 had received two doses of AZD1222 and 26 had received two doses of the MenACWY control vaccine. Trial participants were enrolled into age subgroups of 18-55, 56-69 and 70-plus years, which contained about 150, 27 and 61 TCR-sequenced participants, respectively.

Read against the paper, the sample's time point label means: about 28 days (+/-7) after the second vaccine dose. Because spike-specific TCR depth and breadth did not differ between the two schedules, AZD1222 recipients who got a second dose at roughly 4 weeks were pooled with those who got a second dose at roughly 12 weeks. Vaccinee samples came from UK trials COV001 and COV002, including a single-blind randomized controlled phase 2/3 trial of AZD1222 (ChAdOx1 nCoV-19) in healthy adults. For TCRbeta chain sequencing, PBMC samples were collected from trial participants at day 0 and at day 28 after the second dose. The CDR3 regions of human TCRbeta chains were analyzed by immunosequencing. On the authors' methods: TCRs in the repertoires were matched against a reference library of SARS-CoV-2-specific TCRs that had been generated with the MIRA antigen-specificity platform. Breadth was defined as the fraction of unique TCRs that were SARS-CoV-2-associated. Depth was defined as the fraction of total T cells that were SARS-CoV-2-associated. Using the MIRA data, each spike-specific TCR was assigned both to the spike region to which the TCR was reactive and to a CD4 or CD8 class. Log10-transformed breadth and depth values were compared by one-way ANOVA with Sidak's multiple comparisons tests. TCRdb limited this immuneACCESS table to in-frame rearrangements with V and J called. A share of clones is missing; checked studies link under half to unresolved V genes, and the rest is unexplained. That table furnishes V, J and clone size, whereas the DNA furnished D and trimming. A total of approximately 18,000 clones appear in this sample, approximately 80% of them only once. The ten largest make up more than 13% of the sample.

What the study reported, not specific to this receptor: Conclusions about previously exposed vaccinees were limited because only a handful of AZD1222 recipients were SARS-CoV-2 seropositive at baseline. Reportedly, almost half of the unique spike-specific TCRs recognized epitopes lying outside the regions that are mutated in the B.1.351 and B.1.1.7 variants. A significant rise in spike-specific TCR breadth and depth was observed after two AZD1222 doses relative to day 0 and relative to MenACWY recipients. Vaccine-associated CD4 TCRs spanned the whole spike protein, with dominant responses in regions 160-218 and 743-854. In the small 56-69-year group, the increase in depth fell short of significance, most likely because of low power. Participants were mostly white British, with more females than males. The authors suggested clonal diversity may have been underestimated. Because no day 14 peak-response samples were available, the repertoires could be characterized only after the peak T cell response.

With respect to this clone: The antigen this receptor binds is unknown. No much larger clonotype is one base removed from it; base qualities were not supplied.

Ends trimmed: V by 6 bases, J by 2 bases; bases unmatched to a gene: 13. The CDR1 and CDR2 encoded by the germline V gene are KGHSH and LQKENI. Including the terminal cysteine and phenylalanine, the CDR3 comprises 17 residues. Only the CDR3 DNA stays, 51 bases, in frame from base 1. The sample here was peripheral blood, taken 28 days after the second AZD1222 dose. The receptor was isolated from an adult who received the AZD1222 COVID-19 vaccine. Recombination joined TRBV18 with TRBJ2-5; 9 bases in the middle match TRBD2. The CDR3 protein sequence reads: CASSPNPPSGVQETQYF. The sequence in DNA is TGTGCCAGCTCCCCTAACCCCCCTAGCGGGGTACAAGAGACCCAGTACTTC.